These 15 T cell receptor beta chains were sequenced from one sample in a study of breast tumors, draining lymph nodes, adjacent tissues. TCRdb ran MiXCR on the multiplex PCR reads and lists one entry per CDR3 protein. The sample holds 150,000 to 250,000 distinct CDR3 sequences, around 33% seen once. Axillary draining lymph nodes of breast cancer patients supplied the node samples. Sequencing was carried out using axillary lymph node tissue. The receptors originated from a female donor with breast cancer. Some clones in this sample may be carry-over from other donors' samples.

This clonotype was recorded at least ten times. The V call is TRBV6-5, the J call TRBJ2-7, with a weak D call TRBD2 (6 bases). Looked up from germline, CDR1 is MNHEY and CDR2 is SVGAGI. V was clipped by 5 bases and J by 3 bases, with 17 bases between them. This CDR3 spans 15 amino acids. The CDR3 here is CASSLLGGVVYEQYF. The CDR3 region has the DNA TGTGCCAGCAGTCTACTCGGGGGTGTTGTCTACGAGCAGTACTTC.

V is TRBV5-5 and J is TRBJ1-5; D may be TRBD1 (6 bases). The ends were cut back, 3 bases at V and 2 bases at J, with 9 bases in the middle. This CDR3 region has 14 residues. CDR1 and CDR2 (germline): SGHKS, YYEKEE (reference sequence). The CDR3, as DNA: TGTGCCAGCAGCTCTCAGGGGTGCAATCAGCCCCAGCATTTT. Its protein is CASSSQGCNQPQHF.

The chain links TRBV2 to TRBJ1-2; 8 bases are shared with TRBD1. This CDR3 has 13 amino acids. The germline V gene has CDR1 SNHLY and CDR2 FYNNEI. With V trimmed by 5 bases and J by 5 bases, 4 bases remained unmatched. The CDR3 bases are TGTGCCAGCAGTAACAGGGGGGAATATGGCTACACCTTC. Protein: CASSNRGEYGYTF. Full variable domain (outside the CDR3, taken from reference TRBV2 and TRBJ1-2): EPEVTQTPSHQVTQMGQEVILRCVPISNHLYFYWYRQILGQKVEFLVSFYNNEISEKSEIFDDQFSVERPDGSNFTLKIRSTKLEDSAMYFCASSNRGEYGYTFGSGTRLTVV.

Of note for this clonotype: A single base separates this from a much larger clone, so it may be a read error. V is TRBV7-2 and J is TRBJ2-5, with 7 bases lining up with TRBD2. The CDR3 extends over 15 amino acids. Germline V gene sequence: CDR1 SGHTA, CDR2 FQGNSA. The CDR3 reads CASSLSRGLTETQHF. As DNA, the CDR3 is TGTGCCAGCAGCTTAAGTAGGGGACTAACGGAGACCCAGCACTTC.

The genes are TRBV7-2 and TRBJ2-3; 7 nucleotides align to TRBD1. The CDR3 loop spans 15 amino acids. After removal of 7 bases from V and 11 bases from J, the junction contained 18 bases not matched to a gene. Germline-derived CDR1 and CDR2 are SGHTA and FQGNSA. The CDR3 region has the DNA TGTGCCAGCACCCCTCGGGCGACAGGGCACAATGAGCAGTATTTT. Amino acid sequence: CASTPRATGHNEQYF.

The sample holds a few counts of this clonotype. The chain carries TRBV6-2 or TRBV6-3 and TRBJ1-5, with a weak D call TRBD1 (5 bases). CDR1 is MNHEY, CDR2 SVGEGT, per germline. This CDR3 has 17 amino acids. V lost 7 bases and J lost 3, with 22 bases in between. The DNA for the CDR3 is TGTGCCAGCAACCCCTCGCAGGGAATTGCCCCCAATCAGCCCCAGCATTTT. The encoded protein is CASNPSQGIAPNQPQHF.

This clonotype has ten or more counts. The chain has TRBV29-1 and TRBJ2-3; 12 bases map to TRBD2. This CDR3 region has 14 residues. Trimming at V came to 7 bases and at J to 1 base, leaving 3 bases not matched to a gene. Germline CDR1 reads SQVTM; CDR2 reads ANQGSEA. CDR3 DNA sequence: TGCAGCGAACGGACTAGCGGGGGCACAGATACGCAGTATTTT. Translation gives CSERTSGGTDTQYF.

This clonotype was recorded at least ten times. A much larger clone is a single base away; this may be a read error. The V and J genes are TRBV2 and TRBJ2-3, with D perhaps assigned TRBD1 or TRBD2 (5 bases each). In germline, CDR1 is SNHLY, CDR2 FYNNEI. The CDR3 has 13 residues. The CDR3 bases are TGTGCCTGCAGTGAAGGGACCAGAGATACGCAGTATTTT. This sequence encodes CACSEGTRDTQYF.

This clonotype was recorded many times. This chain uses TRBV20-1 with TRBJ1-5, with D possibly TRBD1 on 5 matching bases. Trimming removed 7 bases from V and 11 bases from J, with 15 bases in between. Germline V gene data show CDR1 as DFQATT and CDR2 as SNEGSKA (reference sequence). The CDR3 consists of 11 residues. CDR3 coding DNA: TGCAGTGTACCGGACACTTCATCCCAGCATTTT. Translated: CSVPDTSSQHF.

V is TRBV27 and J is TRBJ2-2, with TRBD2 identical over 9 bases. The V gene's germline CDR1 is MNHEY and CDR2 SMNVEV (reference sequence). The CDR3 covers 20 residues. Unmatched junction bases numbered 17, after V lost 4 bases and J lost 2 bases. Here the CDR3 DNA reads TGTGCCAGCAGTTACTCCTTGGGACTAGCCCCAATTAAAAACACCGGGGAGCTGTTTTTT. Protein: CASSYSLGLAPIKNTGELFF.

The rearrangement uses TRBV5-1 and TRBJ2-2; D is possibly TRBD1 (5 bases). The V and J ends lost 4 bases and 6 bases respectively, with 16 bases between them. The CDR3 is made up of 15 amino acids. The germline gives CDR1 SGHRS, CDR2 YFSETQ. This chain's CDR3 is CASSVGPQGAGELFF. The CDR3 bases are TGCGCCAGCAGCGTCGGGCCACAAGGGGCCGGGGAGCTGTTTTTT.

This clonotype has a handful of counts. The V call is TRBV5-5, the J call TRBJ2-5; D ambiguous. V was clipped by 2 bases and J by 1 base, with 9 bases between them. This CDR3 is built from 14 residues. The germline V gene encodes CDR1 SGHKS and CDR2 YYEKEE (reference sequence). The CDR3 DNA follows: TGTGCCAGCAGCTTTCGTGGCAGCCAAGAGACCCAGTACTTC. Protein product: CASSFRGSQETQYF.

The chain has TRBV7-3 and TRBJ2-1, with D possibly TRBD2 on 6 matching bases. This CDR3 spans 19 amino acids. V lost 4 bases and J 6 bases, leaving 28 bases between the germline ends. Germline V gene data show CDR1 as SGHTA and CDR2 as FQGTGA. DNA of the CDR3: TGTGCCAGCAGCTCTTACGGGAGTCCCAACGCCAATGGGCGCAATGAGCAGTTCTTC. It codes for CASSSYGSPNANGRNEQFF.

This clonotype was recorded many times. J is TRBJ2-3 and V is TRBV20-1; weak D call: TRBD2 (6 bases). The CDR3 runs to 13 residues. V was trimmed by 3 bases and J by 5 bases, leaving 12 bases between them. Germline CDR1 and CDR2: DFQATT and SNEGSKA (reference sequence). CDR3 loop: CSASGSEGDTQYF. The CDR3 nucleotides are TGCAGTGCTAGCGGGAGTGAGGGAGATACGCAGTATTTT.

This clonotype was observed many times. V usage is TRBV2 and J usage is TRBJ2-7; 10 bases agree with TRBD1. CDR3 length equals 15 residues. The ends lost 5 bases at V and 2 bases at J; junction bases unmatched: 6. Germline CDR1 and CDR2: SNHLY and FYNNEI. CDR3 bases: TGTGCCAGCAGTCCGGACAGGGGGGAACCCTACGAGCAGTACTTC. Its translation: CASSPDRGEPYEQYF.